Below, one TCR beta chain is given with its context. In this sample, this clonotype turned up many times. This receptor's antigen is unknown. No quality values exist for individual bases; no much larger clone is one base distant. The ophthalmopathy patients had moderately to severely active disease, with a Clinical Activity Score of 3 or higher, a NOSPECS grade of 4 or higher, and a disease duration of less than 3 months. Anyone with other autoimmune diseases, uncontrolled infections, pregnancy or lactation was excluded from the study. Clinical symptoms, serum thyroxine, TRAb, thyroid ultrasound and orbital computed tomography were used for diagnosis. Using Ficoll-Paque density gradient centrifugation, PBMCs were isolated from 9 to 10 ml of fresh peripheral blood. Trizol reagent was used to extract the total RNA, and its quality was then checked on an Agilent 2100 Bioanalyzer. For repertoire sequencing, TCR beta CDR3 regions were amplified from RNA transcripts. The first round of RT-PCR was done with HTBI primers and the Qiagen OneStep RT-PCR kit, and was followed by a second round of multiplex PCR, then size selection and purification. Libraries were sequenced paired-end with 100 bp reads on an Illumina HiSeq2000. Processing in the source paper ran as follows. Reads were processed with SOAPnuke, discarding reads with adapters, uncalled bases, mean Phred below 15, or no exact constant-primer or identifier match. COPE v1.2.5 was used to merge high-quality paired reads. Each unique nucleotide sequence was defined as a clonotype, and clonotypes were aligned to IMGT TRB V, D and J references with MiTCR v1.1. Only V-J combinations with frequency above 0.0001 were analysed, covering 99% to 99.2% of repertoires. For each V-J combination, a TCR clonal expansion and chaos score was defined as F50 clonal expansion divided by the chaos observed in the TCRdist matrix. Welch's t-statistics and random forest were used to reduce features to approximately 13 V-J combinations, which were fed into a naive Bayes classifier. The Morisita-Horn index was used to measure how similar the thyroid and blood repertoires were. TCRdb reprocessing: public reads trimmed at Q25 with fastp, clones called with MiXCR, in-frame beta chains kept. Rows are unified per CDR3 protein, each entry keeping the most common DNA and genes. For this entry, the V and J calls and clone size follow TCRdb and not the study's own pipeline. The table for this sample lists 170,000 or so distinct CDR3 sequences; roughly 37% of them were counted only once. The top ten clonotypes cover roughly 5.2% of the sample.

This sample was taken from a study of Graves' ophthalmopathy and Graves' hyperthyroidism (dated by TCRdb to 2017 to 2018). Regarding the complete study: Peripheral blood samples were taken at the time of initial diagnosis, before any treatment was given. The study used TCR beta repertoire signatures to distinguish Graves' ophthalmopathy from Graves' hyperthyroidism and to predict progression to ophthalmopathy. In total, approximately 140 blood samples were TCR-sequenced: approximately 42 ophthalmopathy, around 75 hyperthyroidism and about 17 hyperthyroidism-to-ophthalmopathy patients. To explore V-J signatures distinguishing ophthalmopathy from hyperthyroidism, a discovery set of some 100 patients (more than 40 ophthalmopathy, roughly 60 stable hyperthyroidism) was enrolled. An independent validation cohort comprised 18 hyperthyroidism patients and 15 to 17 patients who later progressed from hyperthyroidism to ophthalmopathy. In five to seven hyperthyroidism patients, T-cell repertoires of thyroid tissue and blood were compared. Following sampling, methimazole starting at 30 mg daily was administered to hyperthyroidism patients, and high-dose intravenous methylprednisolone was administered to ophthalmopathy patients. For training and testing, the 100 or so patients in the discovery cohort were randomly divided in a 7:3 ratio.

Spanning cysteine to phenylalanine, the CDR3 consists of 19 amino acids. Only the CDR3 DNA stays, 57 bases, in frame from base 1. CDR1 and CDR2 were assigned from the germline V gene as MDHEN and SYDVKM. V trim: 2 bases; J trim: 3 bases; unmatched bases: 17. General conclusions and limits of the study: The 13-signature model separated ophthalmopathy from stable hyperthyroidism with around 90% sensitivity and 81.08% specificity in cross-validation, and 80%/75% in the test set. Most of the expanded thyroid clonotypes with a frequency above 0.001 were also detected in blood, and it was suggested that the thyroid immune response may be reflected by blood repertoires. In validation, the model predicted ophthalmopathy progression with more than 70% sensitivity and less than 80% specificity; some twelve predicted patients were CT-confirmed with GO in a median of approximately 6.2 months. Sample size was not statistically predetermined, and group allocation was not concealed from the investigators.

This clonotype was obtained from a woman aged 40 to 49 with Graves' ophthalmopathy. Donor details come from another sample of the same person, matched by shared clones. Sequencing was carried out using peripheral blood. This chain joins TRBV28 to TRBJ2-7, with 9 bases matching TRBD2. In nucleotide form, the sequence is TGTGCCAGCAGTTTAAATAGCGGTAGCGGGAGTGCAAAGAACTACGAGCAGTACTTC. Its protein is CASSLNSGSGSAKNYEQYF. The CDR3, completed at both ends by the reference TRBV28 and TRBJ2-7 genes, gives the full variable domain DVKVTQSSRYLVKRTGEKVFLECVQDMDHENMFWYRQDPGLGLRLIYFSYDVKMKEKGDIPEGYSVSREKKERFSLILESASTNQTSMYLCASSLNSGSGSAKNYEQYFGPGTRLTVT.